A selection of T cell receptor beta chains follows, all from one sample in a study of response to subunit inactivated influenza vaccine. Each CDR3 protein is one row after TCRdb ran MiXCR on the RT-PCR reads. The sample holds hundreds of thousands of distinct CDR3 sequences; 15% to 20% are singletons and the top ten take around 9.9%. The specimen was PBMCs from blood, collected approximately 5 days after vaccination. All receptors come from a man in his fifties or sixties who received an inactivated influenza vaccine. CDR3s include the opening cysteine and the closing phenylalanine or tryptophan. The D gene is left open where the match is weak. Only part of the rows carry a size: once, few, many, or a class if the clone is expanded.

size: many
J: TRBJ2-5
D: TRBD2
V: TRBV29-1
CDR3: CSDKTSSETQYF
DNA: TGCAGCGATAAGACTAGCTCGGAGACCCAGTACTTC

size: -
J: TRBJ2-5
D: TRBD1
V: TRBV24-1
CDR3: CAISKTGVETQYF
DNA: TGTGCCATCTCGAAAACAGGGGTAGAGACCCAGTACTTC

size: many
J: TRBJ2-5
D: TRBD1
V: TRBV7-2
CDR3: CASSWTGRETQYF
DNA: TGTGCCAGCAGCTGGACAGGGCGGGAGACCCAGTACTTC

size: -
J: TRBJ2-2
D: TRBD2
V: TRBV6-2/TRBV6-3
CDR3: CASSFIAGDNTGELFF
DNA: TGTGCCAGCAGTTTCATAGCGGGAGATAACACCGGGGAGCTGTTTTTT

size: few
J: TRBJ2-5
D: -
V: TRBV5-1
CDR3: CASSLDGALETQYF
DNA: TGCGCCAGCAGCTTGGACGGTGCGTTAGAGACCCAGTACTTC

size: few
J: TRBJ2-5
D: TRBD1
V: TRBV20-1
CDR3: CSAPGQKETQYF
DNA: TGCAGTGCTCCGGGACAGAAAGAGACCCAGTACTTC

size: -
J: TRBJ2-2
D: -
V: TRBV5-6
CDR3: CASSWGFGAGTGELFF
DNA: TGTGCCAGCAGCTGGGGGTTTGGGGCCGGCACCGGGGAGCTGTTTTTT

size: few
J: TRBJ2-5
D: -
V: TRBV6-2/TRBV6-3
CDR3: CASETKETQYF
DNA: TGTGCCAGCGAAACCAAAGAGACCCAGTACTTC

size: -
J: TRBJ2-1
D: TRBD1
V: TRBV4-3
CDR3: CASSQYGQGDRAEQFF
DNA: TGCGCCAGCAGCCAATATGGACAGGGTGATCGTGCTGAGCAGTTCTTC

size: -
J: TRBJ2-1
D: TRBD2
V: TRBV24-1
CDR3: CATSAPSGVDNEQFF
DNA: TGTGCCACCAGTGCTCCTAGCGGCGTAGACAATGAGCAGTTCTTC

size: few
J: TRBJ2-1
D: TRBD1
V: TRBV24-1
CDR3: CATSPTPGQGEGRSYNEQFF
DNA: TGTGCCACCAGTCCGACGCCGGGACAGGGGGAGGGTAGGTCCTACAATGAGCAGTTCTTC

size: -
J: TRBJ2-6
D: -
V: TRBV7-9
CDR3: CASSSTVYGSGANVLTF
DNA: TGTGCCAGCAGCTCTACAGTTTATGGGTCTGGGGCCAACGTCCTGACTTTC

size: -
J: TRBJ1-6
D: TRBD1
V: TRBV29-1
CDR3: CSARDRENSPLHF
DNA: TGCAGCGCACGGGACAGGGAGAATTCACCCCTCCACTTT

size: -
J: TRBJ2-5
D: TRBD1
V: TRBV4-1
CDR3: CASRTTGGNQETQYF
DNA: TGCGCCAGCAGGACGACAGGGGGGAATCAAGAGACCCAGTACTTC

size: few
J: TRBJ2-7
D: -
V: TRBV6-5
CDR3: CASRGAYYEQYF
DNA: TGTGCCAGCAGAGGGGCCTACTACGAGCAGTACTTC

size: -
J: TRBJ2-1
D: -
V: TRBV20-1
CDR3: CSANLQMTYNEQFF
DNA: TGCAGTGCTAATTTGCAGATGACCTACAATGAGCAGTTCTTC

size: -
J: TRBJ2-1
D: TRBD2
V: TRBV5-1
CDR3: CASSLEGLPYNEQFF
DNA: TGCGCCAGCAGCTTGGAGGGACTACCCTACAATGAGCAGTTCTTC

size: many
J: TRBJ2-5
D: -
V: TRBV12-3/TRBV12-4
CDR3: CASSFFSQGETQYF
DNA: TGTGCCAGCAGTTTCTTCAGCCAAGGGGAGACCCAGTACTTC

size: few
J: TRBJ2-5
D: -
V: TRBV6-5
CDR3: CASSYSTGQETQYF
DNA: TGTGCCAGCAGTTACTCGACCGGCCAAGAGACCCAGTACTTC

size: -
J: TRBJ2-7
D: -
V: TRBV20-1
CDR3: CSARELTYEQYF
DNA: TGCAGTGCTAGAGAGCTAACCTACGAGCAGTACTTC

size: few
J: TRBJ2-1
D: -
V: TRBV29-1
CDR3: CSVGLDRSSYNEQFF
DNA: TGCAGCGTTGGATTAGACAGGAGCTCCTACAATGAGCAGTTCTTC

size: -
J: TRBJ1-2
D: TRBD1
V: TRBV11-3
CDR3: CASSLDLTGSDGYTF
DNA: TGTGCCAGCAGCTTAGATCTGACAGGGTCCGATGGCTACACCTTC

size: many
J: TRBJ2-2
D: TRBD2
V: TRBV7-2
CDR3: CASSLREGTGELFF
DNA: TGTGCCAGCAGCTTAAGGGAGGGGACCGGGGAGCTGTTTTTT

size: few
J: TRBJ2-1
D: -
V: TRBV7-2
CDR3: CASLASGLHYNEQFF
DNA: TGTGCCAGCTTAGCCTCGGGACTCCACTACAATGAGCAGTTCTTC

size: many
J: TRBJ2-1
D: TRBD2
V: TRBV11-2
CDR3: CASSSSGHNEQFF
DNA: TGTGCCAGCAGCTCTAGCGGACACAATGAGCAGTTCTTC

size: -
J: TRBJ2-1
D: -
V: TRBV18
CDR3: CASSLNRAGPNYNEQFF
DNA: TGTGCCAGCTCACTTAACCGTGCAGGGCCAAATTACAATGAGCAGTTCTTC

size: -
J: TRBJ2-6
D: -
V: TRBV25-1
CDR3: CASRGGAGANVLTF
DNA: TGTGCCAGCCGAGGGGGGGCTGGGGCCAACGTCCTGACTTTC

size: few
J: TRBJ2-5
D: TRBD2
V: TRBV12-3/TRBV12-4
CDR3: CASSSGGLGLETQYF
DNA: TGTGCCAGCAGTTCGGGGGGACTTGGGTTAGAGACCCAGTACTTC

size: -
J: TRBJ1-4
D: -
V: TRBV12-3/TRBV12-4
CDR3: CASSSLSDFNEKLFF
DNA: TGTGCCAGCAGTAGCCTCAGCGACTTTAATGAAAAACTGTTTTTT

size: many
J: TRBJ1-1
D: -
V: TRBV7-9
CDR3: CASSRDQVRGTEAFF
DNA: TGTGCCAGCAGCAGGGACCAGGTTCGGGGTACTGAAGCTTTCTTT

size: -
J: TRBJ1-4
D: TRBD1
V: TRBV6-1
CDR3: CASSSPGQGGEKLFF
DNA: TGTGCCAGCAGCAGCCCGGGACAGGGTGGGGAAAAACTGTTTTTT

size: many
J: TRBJ2-3
D: -
V: TRBV20-1
CDR3: CSAREVPGRISTDTQYF
DNA: TGCAGTGCTAGAGAGGTTCCGGGACGGATTAGCACAGATACGCAGTATTTT

size: few
J: TRBJ2-6
D: TRBD2
V: TRBV5-5
CDR3: CASSLWLAGAGANVLTF
DNA: TGTGCCAGCAGCTTGTGGCTAGCGGGAGCTGGGGCCAACGTCCTGACTTTC

size: -
J: TRBJ2-7
D: TRBD1
V: TRBV5-1
CDR3: CASNPGQGVYEQYF
DNA: TGCGCCAGCAACCCGGGACAGGGCGTTTACGAGCAGTACTTC

size: few
J: TRBJ2-7
D: -
V: TRBV5-5
CDR3: CASSHQGAGAYEQYF
DNA: TGTGCCAGCAGCCACCAAGGTGCAGGCGCCTACGAGCAGTACTTC

size: -
J: TRBJ2-2
D: TRBD2
V: TRBV10-3
CDR3: CAISDPSGGNTGELFF
DNA: TGTGCCATCAGTGACCCGAGCGGGGGCAACACCGGGGAGCTGTTTTTT

size: few
J: TRBJ1-1
D: -
V: TRBV6-4
CDR3: CASSRDERDTEAFF
DNA: TGTGCCAGCAGCCGGGACGAAAGGGATACTGAAGCTTTCTTT

size: few
J: TRBJ1-1
D: TRBD1
V: TRBV10-3
CDR3: CAISEGQVEAFF
DNA: TGTGCCATCAGTGAGGGACAGGTTGAAGCTTTCTTT

size: few
J: TRBJ1-1
D: -
V: TRBV9
CDR3: CASSEGPGLYLTEAFF
DNA: TGTGCCAGCAGCGAGGGGCCTGGTCTTTACCTCACTGAAGCTTTCTTT

size: -
J: TRBJ1-5
D: TRBD1
V: TRBV18
CDR3: CASSPRTGSNQPQHF
DNA: TGTGCCAGCTCACCCCGGACAGGGAGCAATCAGCCCCAGCATTTT

size: few
J: TRBJ2-5
D: TRBD1
V: TRBV15
CDR3: CATSKDREAETQYF
DNA: TGTGCCACCAGCAAGGACAGGGAGGCTGAGACCCAGTACTTC

size: -
J: TRBJ2-3
D: -
V: TRBV7-2
CDR3: CASSLNLRSTDTQYF
DNA: TGTGCCAGCAGCTTAAACTTGCGTAGCACAGATACGCAGTATTTT

size: many
J: TRBJ2-3
D: TRBD1
V: TRBV4-2
CDR3: CASSQGQGSTDTQYF
DNA: TGTGCCAGCAGTCAGGGACAGGGAAGCACAGATACGCAGTATTTT

size: few
J: TRBJ2-7
D: -
V: TRBV12-3/TRBV12-4
CDR3: CASSLRDGYEQCF
DNA: TGTGCCAGCAGTTTGAGGGATGGATACGAGCAGTGCTTC

size: -
J: TRBJ2-5
D: -
V: TRBV3-1
CDR3: CASSLRGAQPKTQYF
DNA: TGTGCCAGCAGCCTGCGGGGTGCCCAACCCAAGACCCAGTACTTC

size: few
J: TRBJ2-7
D: -
V: TRBV7-9
CDR3: CATYMGYEQYF
DNA: TGTGCCACCTATATGGGGTACGAGCAGTACTTC

size: few
J: TRBJ2-1
D: TRBD1
V: TRBV15
CDR3: CATSRDRGSEQFF
DNA: TGTGCCACCAGTAGAGACAGGGGTAGTGAGCAGTTCTTC

size: few
J: TRBJ2-1
D: -
V: TRBV5-1
CDR3: CASSGAMATQSSYNEQFF
DNA: TGCGCCAGCAGCGGGGCCATGGCTACCCAGAGCTCCTACAATGAGCAGTTCTTC